The 21 T cell receptor beta chains below all came from one sample that was sequenced in a study of blood T cell repertoires in COVID-19. Profiling relied on immunoSEQ multiplex PCR, and the TCRdb table lists in-frame clones only, not all of them. The table shows 65,000 to 85,000 clones, with around 87% occurring only once. The sample consisted of peripheral blood. These receptors all stem from a woman between 18 and 29 years old with acute or convalescent COVID-19.

The V call is TRBV5-5, the J call TRBJ1-2; TRBD1 agrees at 11 bases. Germline values: CDR1 SGHKS, CDR2 YYEKEE (reference sequence). Trimming cost V 5 bases and J 8 bases; bases outside gene matches: 11. The CDR3 length is 15 residues. This CDR3 reads CASRFSGTGGYGYTF. As DNA, the CDR3 is TGTGCCAGCAGATTTAGCGGGACAGGGGGATACGGCTACACCTTC.

This clone has just a few counts. V is TRBV7-2 and J is TRBJ2-7; TRBD2 matches at 11 bases. The germline V gene has CDR1 SGHTA and CDR2 FQGNSA. The V and J ends lost 4 bases and 4 bases, in that order; junction bases with no gene match: 9. The CDR3 spans 16 residues. In DNA form, the CDR3 reads TGTGCCAGCAGCTCTTTAGCGGGAGGGCCGGGGTACGAGCAGTACTTC. Translated: CASSSLAGGPGYEQYF. The complete variable domain, with remaining parts taken from reference TRBV7-2 and TRBJ2-7, reads GAGVSQSPSNKVTEKGKDVELRCDPISGHTALYWYRQSLGQGLEFLIYFQGNSAPDKSGLPSDRFSAERTGGSVSTLTIQRTQQEDSAVYLCASSSLAGGPGYEQYFGPGTRLTVT.

The chain uses TRBV7-9 and TRBJ2-7; 8 nucleotides match TRBD1. This CDR3 is built from 14 residues. Germline V gene data show CDR1 as SEHNR and CDR2 as FQNEAQ (reference sequence). J lost 5 bases, V lost 11 bases, and 14 bases had no gene match. The CDR3 loop reads CACQQFDRGDEQYF. CDR3 nucleotide sequence: TGTGCCTGCCAGCAGTTCGACAGGGGAGACGAGCAGTACTTC. The full variable domain, with the rest looked up from reference TRBV7-9 and TRBJ2-7, is DTGVSQNPRHKITKRGQNVTFRCDPISEHNRLYWYRQTLGQGPEFLTYFQNEAQLEKSRLLSDRFSAERPKGSFSTLEIQRTEQGDSAMYLCACQQFDRGDEQYFGPGTRLTVT.

The J gene is TRBJ1-5, the V gene TRBV19, with 7 nucleotides matching TRBD1. V dropped 6 bases and J dropped 4; count of bases not matched to a gene: 3. CDR1 is LNHDA, CDR2 SQIVND, per germline (reference sequence). The CDR3 has 13 residues. The CDR3 region has the DNA TGTGCCAGTAGGGGACAGCTAAATCAGCCCCAGCATTTT. Translating it yields CASRGQLNQPQHF.

This clone was recorded once. The rearrangement joins TRBV12-3 or TRBV12-4 to TRBJ1-3, with TRBD1 as a possible D gene (6 bases). The germline V and J ends were trimmed by 5 bases and 4 bases, with 9 bases remaining between them. The CDR3 totals 13 residues. CDR3 protein: CASSRTEGNTIYF. CDR3 bases: TGTGCCAGCAGTAGGACAGAAGGAAACACCATATATTTT.

The genes are TRBV19 and TRBJ1-1; D unclear. Germline V lookup: CDR1 LNHDA, CDR2 SQIVND (reference sequence). The CDR3 runs to 13 residues. Trimming took 8 bases from V and 5 from J, leaving 15 bases between them. The CDR3 region is CASRGDGRTEAFF. For the CDR3, the DNA is TGTGCCAGTCGAGGCGACGGTAGGACTGAAGCTTTCTTT.

The sample holds a few counts of this clone. The chain carries TRBV19 and TRBJ1-1; possibly TRBD1 for D (5 bases). The CDR3 is 12 amino acids. Trimming removed 11 bases from V and 2 bases from J, with 12 bases in between. Germline loops: CDR1 LNHDA, CDR2 SQIVND (reference sequence). The CDR3 reads CAARQGNTEAFF. The CDR3 coding sequence is TGTGCCGCGAGGCAGGGAAACACTGAAGCTTTCTTT.

This chain joins TRBV7-8 and TRBJ2-3; 8 bases fit TRBD2. CDR1 is SGHVS and CDR2 is FQNEAQ in the germline V gene. The CDR3 is 18 amino acids. The V segment lost 2 bases and the J segment 3 bases; nucleotides outside the gene matches: 13. Here the CDR3 DNA reads TGTGCCAGCAGCTTAACTCCCTGGACTAGCTTGTTGACAGATACGCAGTATTTT. This encodes CASSLTPWTSLLTDTQYF.

The chain joins TRBV5-4 to TRBJ1-2, with 12 nucleotides matching TRBD1. Germline CDR1 and CDR2: SGHNT and YYREEE (reference sequence). V was clipped by 5 bases and J by 7 bases; unmatched bases: 9. The CDR3 totals 15 residues. This CDR3 is CASRDNPGQGAGYTF. As DNA, the CDR3 is TGTGCCAGCAGAGATAACCCGGGACAGGGGGCTGGCTACACCTTC.

The chain carries TRBV24-1 and TRBJ2-3, with unresolved D. Germline-derived CDR1 and CDR2 are KGHDR and SFDVKD. This CDR3 comprises 14 residues. V was trimmed by 3 bases and J by 6 bases, leaving 12 bases between them. CDR3 sequence (DNA): TGTGCCACCAGTGATCACAGTTCAGGCGATACGCAGTATTTT. Encoded protein: CATSDHSSGDTQYF.

The rearrangement joins TRBV5-6 to TRBJ1-4, with 7 bases aligning to TRBD1. CDR3 length equals 13 residues. Germline V gene sequence: CDR1 SGHDT, CDR2 YYEEEE. Germline trimming cut 4 bases from V and 8 bases from J; bases unmatched to any gene: 5. CDR3 sequence (DNA): TGTGCCAGCAGCGACAGGGTGCGGGAAAAACTGTTTTTT. Its protein is CASSDRVREKLFF.

V and J are TRBV9 and TRBJ1-2; D ambiguous. This CDR3 is built from 14 residues. Germline V CDR1 and CDR2: SGDLS, YYNGEE. With 4 bases removed from V and 6 bases from J, the gap between germline ends came to 16 bases. CDR3 in amino acids: CASSPPPGTDGYTF. CDR3 sequence (DNA): TGTGCCAGCAGCCCTCCCCCGGGTACGGATGGCTACACCTTC.

This sequence joins TRBV15 and TRBJ2-5; the match to TRBD1 covers 8 bases. V shed 1 base, J shed 2 bases, and the junction held 3 bases outside the gene matches. CDR1 and CDR2 (germline): LNHNV, YYDKDF (reference sequence). The CDR3 loop spans 15 amino acids. Here the CDR3 DNA reads TGTGCCACCAGCAGAGGGACAGGGTCTCAAGAGACCCAGTACTTC. Protein sequence: CATSRGTGSQETQYF.

The gene calls are TRBV4-2 and TRBJ1-5; 8 nucleotides align to TRBD1. Germline CDR1 reads LGHNA; CDR2 reads YNFKEQ. V was clipped by 2 bases and J by 0 bases; unmatched bases: 3. The CDR3 is 16 amino acids. The CDR3: CASSQKTGDSNQPQHF. CDR3 DNA: TGTGCCAGCAGCCAAAAGACAGGGGATAGCAATCAGCCCCAGCATTTT.

The chain recombines TRBV7-9 with TRBJ1-3; D unclear. The V and J ends lost 4 bases and 0 bases respectively, with 7 bases between them. Germline V gives CDR1 SEHNR, CDR2 FQNEAQ (reference sequence). The CDR3 runs to 14 residues. The DNA of the CDR3 is TGTGCCAGCAGCTCAGTGATCTCTGGAAACACCATATATTTT. This translates into CASSSVISGNTIYF.

The gene calls are TRBV15 and TRBJ1-1, with a possible D match to TRBD1 (6 bases). This CDR3 has 14 amino acids. Trimming took 9 bases from V and 1 from J, leaving 15 bases between them. Germline-derived CDR1 and CDR2 are LNHNV and YYDKDF (reference sequence). The DNA for the CDR3 is TGTGCCACTACTAGAAGCAGGGGGAACACTGAAGCTTTCTTT. Its protein product is CATTRSRGNTEAFF. Supplemented by reference TRBV15 and TRBJ1-1, the full variable domain reads DAMVIQNPRYQVTQFGKPVTLSCSQTLNHNVMYWYQQKSSQAPKLLFHYYDKDFNNEADTPDNFQSRRPNTSFCFLDIRSPGLGDTAMYLCATTRSRGNTEAFFGQGTRLTVV.

The J gene is TRBJ1-1, the V gene TRBV30; D ambiguous. Between the trimmed V and J ends, which lost 3 bases and 6 bases, there was a span of 20 bases. CDR3 length: 15 amino acids. The germline V gene encodes CDR1 GTSNPN and CDR2 SVGIG (reference sequence). The CDR3 here is CAWSPTPDSGSEAFF. The DNA for the CDR3 is TGTGCCTGGAGCCCAACCCCCGACTCGGGATCTGAAGCTTTCTTT.

This chain links TRBV29-1 with TRBJ1-3, with 7 bases identical to TRBD1. This CDR3 spans 14 amino acids. Germline lookup yields CDR1 SQVTM and CDR2 ANQGSEA. J gave up 1 base and V 0 bases, and 0 bases lay outside the gene matches. The CDR3 protein is CSVEETGSGNTIYF. Written as DNA, the CDR3 is TGCAGCGTTGAAGAGACAGGGTCTGGAAACACCATATATTTT.

The chain couples TRBV12-3 or TRBV12-4 to TRBJ2-7; D is unclear. The CDR3 covers 12 residues. Trimming shortened V by 2 bases and J by 5 bases, and 7 bases separated the two germline ends. The CDR3 DNA reads TGTGCCAGCAGTTTAAGTGGCAACGAGCAGTACTTC. It codes for CASSLSGNEQYF.

A few counts support this clone. This rearrangement joins TRBV9 to TRBJ1-5; D might be TRBD1 (5 bases). V shed 3 bases and J shed 5 bases, with 15 bases lying between them. The CDR3 has 15 residues. Germline V gene lookup returns CDR1 SGDLS and CDR2 YYNGEE. The CDR3 nucleotides read TGTGCCAGCAGCGGGAAGAGACAGATTTATCAGCCCCAGCATTTT. Protein: CASSGKRQIYQPQHF.

The V gene is TRBV4-3, the J gene TRBJ2-5, with 10 bases that match TRBD2. Per the germline V gene, CDR1 is LGHNA and CDR2 is YSLEER. The V gene end was trimmed by 4 bases and the J gene end by 5 bases; junction bases not matched to a gene: 10. The CDR3 has 16 amino acids. The CDR3: CASSPQPGLAVETQYF. In nucleotides, the CDR3 is TGCGCCAGCAGCCCCCAGCCAGGACTAGCGGTGGAGACCCAGTACTTC.